The next 17 T cell receptor beta chains were all read from a single sample in a study of CD8 T cells in Susac syndrome. Reverse transcription used about 0.45 to 1 ug RNA and random hexamers. TCRdb processed the immunoSEQ multiplex PCR reads anew with MiXCR; each CDR3 protein has one entry. The sample consists of about 180,000 distinct CDR3 sequences, 95% to 97% of them appearing once. What was sequenced was CD4+ T cells from PBMCs. The source of these receptors is a human donor with Susac syndrome.

J is TRBJ2-3 and V is TRBV20-1; D ambiguous. The CDR3 sequence is 12 residues long. Trimming shortened V by 6 bases and J by 2 bases, and 9 bases separated the two germline ends. CDR1 is DFQATT and CDR2 is SNEGSKA in the germline V gene (reference sequence). CDR3 sequence: CSAHEFTDTQYF. In DNA, the CDR3 is TGCAGTGCCCACGAATTCACAGATACGCAGTATTTT.

The rearrangement uses TRBV27 and TRBJ2-6; D is unclear. Germline CDR1 and CDR2: MNHEY and SMNVEV (reference sequence). Trimming stripped 2 bases from V and 0 bases from J, with 17 bases between. The CDR3 is 19 amino acids. CDR3 DNA: TGTGCCAGCAGTTTAACCTTACTCTCGTCAAGCTCTGGGGCCAACGTCCTGACTTTC. Amino acids: CASSLTLLSSSSGANVLTF.

The genes are TRBV30 and TRBJ2-5, with 8 positions matching TRBD2. The CDR3 runs to 15 residues. Germline CDR1 is GTSNPN and CDR2 is SVGIG (reference sequence). The junction had 4 bases not matched to a gene; V was cut back by 0 bases and J by 1 base. In nucleotides, the CDR3 is TGTGCCTGGAGTGTACTAGCGGCTAGCCAAGAGACCCAGTACTTC. This encodes CAWSVLAASQETQYF.

The gene calls are TRBV30 and TRBJ2-5; tentatively, D is TRBD2 (6 bases). CDR1 GTSNPN and CDR2 SVGIG come from the germline V gene (reference sequence). Trimming cost V 4 bases and J 3 bases, with 12 bases left between them. This CDR3 is built from 13 residues. The CDR3 DNA sequence: TGTGCCTGGACGGGGGAGGCGGAAGAGACCCAGTACTTC. It yields the protein CAWTGEAEETQYF.

This chain connects TRBV29-1 to TRBJ2-3; D call uncertain. Germline V lookup: CDR1 SQVTM, CDR2 ANQGSEA. The CDR3 runs to 14 residues. V lost 8 bases to trimming and J lost 4 bases, with 19 bases between them. As DNA, the CDR3 is TGCAGCTCCATAGGAGTTTTTGGCGCAGATACGCAGTATTTT. As protein: CSSIGVFGADTQYF.

The J gene is TRBJ2-1, the V gene TRBV14; a possible D gene is TRBD2 (6 bases). Per germline, CDR1 SGHDN and CDR2 FVKESK. V dropped 4 bases and J dropped 3 bases, with 13 bases sitting between them. The CDR3 is made up of 15 amino acids. The CDR3, as DNA: TGTGCCAGCAGCCTAGAGCGGGCACTCTACAATGAGCAGTTCTTC. As protein: CASSLERALYNEQFF.

The chain recombines TRBV19 with TRBJ1-5; weak D call: TRBD1 (6 bases). Trimming took off 4 bases at V and 6 bases at J, with 13 bases between the two ends. The CDR3 length is 14 residues. The germline CDR1 and CDR2 sequences are LNHDA and SQIVND (reference sequence). The CDR3 protein is CASSTTGLSQPQHF. CDR3 DNA sequence: TGTGCCAGTAGTACTACAGGGCTGAGTCAGCCCCAGCATTTT.

The genes are TRBV29-1 and TRBJ1-2, with D possibly being TRBD1 (6 bases). Germline V gives CDR1 SQVTM, CDR2 ANQGSEA. The V end was cut by 4 bases, the J end by 7 bases, with 25 bases between. The CDR3 is 16 amino acids. The CDR3 region has the DNA TGCAGCGTTGTGGTACAGGGAATCGTCGAGAGAGGTGGCTACACCTTC. Protein: CSVVVQGIVERGGYTF. The full variable domain, rest sourced from reference TRBV29-1 and TRBJ1-2, is SAVISQKPSRDICQRGTSLTIQCQVDSQVTMMFWYRQQPGQSLTLIATANQGSEATYESGFVIDKFPISRPNLTFSTLTVSNMSPEDSSIYLCSVVVQGIVERGGYTFGSGTRLTVV.

The chain uses TRBV5-1 and TRBJ2-5; D may be TRBD2 (6 bases). Germline CDR1 reads SGHRS; CDR2 reads YFSETQ. The length of the CDR3 is 13 residues. V lost 5 bases and J 5 bases, leaving 13 bases between the germline ends. CDR3 DNA sequence: TGCGCCAGCAGGAATAGCGGTCTTGAGACCCAGTACTTC. Its protein is CASRNSGLETQYF.

V gene TRBV6-2 or TRBV6-3 combines with J gene TRBJ2-7; the D gene could be TRBD1 or TRBD2 (5 bases each). The V end lost 0 bases, the J end lost 2 bases, and 8 bases lay between the germline ends. Germline-derived CDR1 and CDR2 are MNHEY and SVGEGT. This CDR3 contains 14 residues. CDR3 sequence reads: CASSYSGTTYEQYV. CDR3 in DNA: TGTGCCAGCAGTTACTCGGGGACGACCTACGAGCAGTACGTC.

This clonotype was observed a single time. The chain links TRBV7-9 to TRBJ1-5; TRBD1 might be the D (5 bases). Germline V gene sequence: CDR1 SEHNR, CDR2 FQNEAQ (reference sequence). Between the trimmed V and J ends, which lost 5 bases and 7 bases, there was a span of 9 bases. CDR3 length: 12 residues. The CDR3 sequence: CASSGWGQPQHF. The DNA of the CDR3 is TGTGCCAGCAGCGGTTGGGGCCAGCCCCAGCATTTT.

The CDR3 sequence is CASSQGPSHNEQFF. CDR3 in DNA: TGCGCCAGCAGCCAAGGGCCTTCGCACAATGAGCAGTTCTTC. The V call is TRBV4-3, the J call TRBJ2-1; D is undetermined. Trimming removed 1 base from V and 5 bases from J, with 9 bases in between. This CDR3 spans 14 amino acids. Germline CDR1 LGHNA, CDR2 YSLEER.

The chain uses TRBV7-2 and TRBJ1-5; tentative D call: TRBD1 (6 bases). V was trimmed by 5 bases and J by 7 bases, leaving 15 bases between them. Germline assignment: CDR1 SGHTA and CDR2 FQGNSA. This CDR3 spans 14 amino acids. CDR3 nucleotides: TGTGCCAGCAGCCCGATGGGGGGGCGACAGCCCCAGCATTTT. Its protein is CASSPMGGRQPQHF.

This chain links TRBV18 with TRBJ2-5; the D is unclear. Between the trimmed V and J ends, which lost 8 bases and 5 bases, there was a span of 24 bases. From germline, CDR1 is KGHSH and CDR2 LQKENI. The CDR3 is 16 amino acids. CDR3 nucleotides: TGTGCCAGCCCGAACCGACTTACTACGCGGTGTGAGACCCAGTACTTC. Translation: CASPNRLTTRCETQYF.

The rearrangement joins TRBV6-1 to TRBJ2-1, with 7 bases lining up with TRBD1. In germline, CDR1 is MNHNS, CDR2 SASEGT. The V and J ends lost 4 bases and 9 bases, in that order; junction bases with no gene match: 6. This CDR3 contains 13 residues. This chain's CDR3 is CASSGRGDSEQFF. The CDR3 region has the DNA TGTGCCAGCAGTGGGAGAGGGGACAGTGAGCAGTTCTTC.

The V call is TRBV7-8, the J call TRBJ2-1; D gene uncertain. The CDR3 totals 15 residues. V was trimmed by 3 bases and J by 0 bases, leaving 9 bases between them. Germline V lookup: CDR1 SGHVS, CDR2 FQNEAQ. DNA of the CDR3: TGTGCCAGCAGCTTGGACGGGTACTCCTACAATGAGCAGTTCTTC. Protein: CASSLDGYSYNEQFF. Full variable domain (rest looked up from reference TRBV7-8 and TRBJ2-1): GAGVSQSPRYKVAKRGQDVALRCDPISGHVSLFWYQQALGQGPEFLTYFQNEAQLDKSGLPSDRFFAERPEGSVSTLKIQRTQQEDSAVYLCASSLDGYSYNEQFFGPGTRLTVL.

This chain joins TRBV4-2 and TRBJ2-7; D may be TRBD1 (6 bases). This CDR3 has 13 residues. Trimming took 6 bases from V and 5 from J, leaving 14 bases between them. Germline V gene data show CDR1 as LGHNA and CDR2 as YNFKEQ. CDR3 protein: CASRGPGENEQYF. The CDR3 DNA reads TGTGCCAGCAGAGGGCCAGGGGAAAACGAGCAGTACTTC.